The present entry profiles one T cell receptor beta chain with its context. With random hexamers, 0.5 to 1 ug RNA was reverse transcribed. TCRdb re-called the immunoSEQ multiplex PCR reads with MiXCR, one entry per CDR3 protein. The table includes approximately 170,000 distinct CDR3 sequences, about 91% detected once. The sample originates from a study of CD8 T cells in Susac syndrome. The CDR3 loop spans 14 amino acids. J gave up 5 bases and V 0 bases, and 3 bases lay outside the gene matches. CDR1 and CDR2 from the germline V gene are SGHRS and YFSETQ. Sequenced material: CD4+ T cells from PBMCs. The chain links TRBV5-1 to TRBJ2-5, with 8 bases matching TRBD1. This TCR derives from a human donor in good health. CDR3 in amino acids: CASSLAGGPETQYF. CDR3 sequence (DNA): TGCGCCAGCAGCTTGGCAGGGGGCCCGGAGACCCAGTACTTC.